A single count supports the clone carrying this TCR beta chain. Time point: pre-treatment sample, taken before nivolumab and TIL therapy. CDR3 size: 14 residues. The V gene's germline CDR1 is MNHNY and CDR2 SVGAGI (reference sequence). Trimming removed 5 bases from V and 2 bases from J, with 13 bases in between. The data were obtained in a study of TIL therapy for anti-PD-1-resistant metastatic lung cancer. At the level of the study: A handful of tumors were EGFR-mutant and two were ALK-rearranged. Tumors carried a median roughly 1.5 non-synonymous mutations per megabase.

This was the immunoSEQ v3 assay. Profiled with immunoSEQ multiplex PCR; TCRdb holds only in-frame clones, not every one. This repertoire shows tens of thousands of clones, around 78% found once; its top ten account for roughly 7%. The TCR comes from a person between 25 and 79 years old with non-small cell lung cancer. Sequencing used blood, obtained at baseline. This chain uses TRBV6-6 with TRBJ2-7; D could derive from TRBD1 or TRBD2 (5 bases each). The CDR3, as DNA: TGTGCCAGCAGTAAAACAAGAGGGGCCTACGAGCAGTACTTC. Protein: CASSKTRGAYEQYF.